A selection of T cell receptor beta chains follows, all from one sample in a study of T cell changes during pregnancy in multiple sclerosis. The data were produced by immunoSEQ multiplex PCR, yet TCRdb's version contains in-frame clones alone and is incomplete. Here the sample spans 25,000 to 35,000 clones, just over 90% being singletons. Sequences were derived from CD8+ T cells from peripheral blood mononuclear cells, sampled before pregnancy. The origin of the receptors is a female donor with multiple sclerosis, enrolled in a pregnancy study. Both conserved end residues are part of each CDR3. Not all rows give a size; the values are once, few, many and, for expanded clones, a class.

>NA|TRBV29-1|TRBJ2-3
CSVGTSLGTDTQYF
>NA|TRBV6-6|TRBJ2-5
CASRNSVYQETQYF
>NA|TRBV15|TRBJ2-7
CATSRDTVAGAGAYEQYF
>NA|TRBV18|TRBJ2-7
CASSPPRGLEQYF
>NA|TRBV29-1|TRBJ2-7
CSVEDREAYEQYF
>NA|TRBV9|TRBJ2-1
CASSVLAGGGEQFF
>NA|TRBV29-1|TRBJ1-3
CSARGYPTGGSGNTIYF
>once|TRBV27|TRBJ2-1
CASSLTGSNEQFF
>NA|TRBV5-6|TRBJ2-1
CASSLGRDVYNEQFF
>NA|TRBV29-1|TRBJ2-1
CSVEGREPDYNEQFF
>NA|TRBV27|TRBJ2-3
CASSPRTGTDTQYF
>NA|TRBV4-3|TRBJ1-4
CASTWRGHEKLFF
>NA|TRBV4-3|TRBJ2-7
CASSLQTSGGYEQYF
>NA|TRBV4-3|TRBJ1-5
CASSQDTGSQPQHF
>NA|TRBV7-8|TRBJ2-1
CASSSPGFNEQFF
>NA|TRBV5-6|TRBJ2-1
CASSRGQGGYNEQFF
>NA|TRBV19|TRBJ1-2
CASSILDREDYGYTF
>NA|TRBV7-3|TRBJ2-7
CASSFLAGYPYEQYF
>once|TRBV19|TRBJ1-5
CASSATLQGVGNSNQPQHF
>NA|TRBV25-1|TRBJ2-5
CASSVGLVETQYF
>NA|TRBV7-9|TRBJ2-2
CASSPGTGDSGELFF
>NA|TRBV7-6|TRBJ1-1
CASIPGGGGQLNTEAFF
>NA|TRBV7-9|TRBJ2-5
CASSLGPSGLLETQYF
>NA|TRBV27|TRBJ2-7
CASSLVSPGEQYF
>once|TRBV4-2|TRBJ2-2
CASSQVFEKNTGELFF
>few|TRBV19|TRBJ1-2
CASSPRQWNGYTF
>NA|TRBV25-1|TRBJ1-1
CASTLGDGLNTEAFF
>NA|TRBV27|TRBJ2-7
CASSMTGSYEQYF
>few|TRBV6-1|TRBJ2-1
CASSPNENNEQFF
>NA|TRBV27|TRBJ2-7
CASRGQTYEQYF
>NA|TRBV28|TRBJ2-5
CASSQFRASGILETQYF
>NA|TRBV7-8|TRBJ2-7
CASSLVEASGIYEQYF
>NA|TRBV5-1|TRBJ2-3
CASRERRITDTQYF
>NA|TRBV4-3|TRBJ2-6
CASSQDNSGANVLTF
>NA|TRBV19|TRBJ2-1
CASSPSGRYNEQFF
>NA|TRBV7-2|TRBJ2-4
CASRGLAIDIQYF
>NA|TRBV6-8|TRBJ2-1
CASNGTSVREQFF
>NA|TRBV7-6|TRBJ2-5
CASSSKSFTGEETQYF
>NA|TRBV7-9|TRBJ1-2
CASSSWQDYGYTF